This TCR beta chain was identified in a study of regulatory T cells in long-lasting Graves disease. Many counts were recorded for this clonotype. V was pared by 6 bases and J by 6 bases, with 10 bases between. Germline assignment: CDR1 MDHEN and CDR2 SYDVKM. The CDR3 is made up of 12 amino acids. Time point specified: newly diagnosed GD, antithyroid drugs for less than 3 months. With RNA extracted from PBMCs as input, the TCR library was made. An endocrinology department in Xi'an, China, recruited the patients. Investigators prepared the TCR beta libraries by applying iRepertoire HTBI primers and Arm-PCR of CDR3 regions. TCRdb reprocessed the multiplex PCR reads via MiXCR and lists one record per CDR3 protein. The repertoire holds more than 300,000 distinct CDR3 sequences, with about an eighth as singletons. These sequences were also reported in another study, on T cells in Graves' hyperthyroidism and ophthalmopathy. According to that study: Patients aged 18 to 65 had newly diagnosed hyperthyroidism of under 2 months' duration.

V gene TRBV28 combines with J gene TRBJ2-3; D call uncertain. The receptor was isolated from a woman under 30 with Graves disease. This specimen was peripheral blood mononuclear cells (PBMCs), taken at new diagnosis, from a patient treated with antithyroid drugs. The CDR3 nucleotides read TGTGCCAGCAGCGCGACGGCTGATACGCAGTATTTT. Protein product: CASSATADTQYF.